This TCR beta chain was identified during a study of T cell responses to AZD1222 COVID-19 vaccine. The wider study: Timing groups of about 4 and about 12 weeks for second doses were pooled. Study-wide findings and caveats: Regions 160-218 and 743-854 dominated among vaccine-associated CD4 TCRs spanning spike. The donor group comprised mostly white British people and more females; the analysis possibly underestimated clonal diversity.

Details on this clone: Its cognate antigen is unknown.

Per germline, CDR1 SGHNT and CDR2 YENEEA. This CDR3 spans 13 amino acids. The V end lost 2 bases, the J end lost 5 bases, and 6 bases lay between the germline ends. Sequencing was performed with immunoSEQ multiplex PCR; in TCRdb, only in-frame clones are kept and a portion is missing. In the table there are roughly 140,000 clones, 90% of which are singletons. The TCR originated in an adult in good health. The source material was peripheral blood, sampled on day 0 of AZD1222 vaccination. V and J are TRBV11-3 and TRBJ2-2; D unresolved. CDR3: CASSLWATGELFF. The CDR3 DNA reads TGTGCCAGCAGCTTATGGGCAACCGGGGAGCTGTTTTTT.